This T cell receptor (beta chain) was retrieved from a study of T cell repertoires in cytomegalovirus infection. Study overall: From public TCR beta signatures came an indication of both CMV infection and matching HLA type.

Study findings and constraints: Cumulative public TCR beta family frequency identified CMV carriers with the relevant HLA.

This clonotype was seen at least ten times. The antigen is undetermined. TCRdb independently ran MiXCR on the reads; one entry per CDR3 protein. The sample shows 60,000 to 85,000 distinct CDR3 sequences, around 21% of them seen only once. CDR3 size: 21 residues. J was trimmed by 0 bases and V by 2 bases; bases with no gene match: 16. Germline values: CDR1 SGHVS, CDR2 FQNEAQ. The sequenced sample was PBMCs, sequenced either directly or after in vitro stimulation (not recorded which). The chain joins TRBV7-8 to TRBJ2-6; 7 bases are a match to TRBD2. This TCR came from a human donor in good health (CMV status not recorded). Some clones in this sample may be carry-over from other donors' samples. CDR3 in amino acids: CASSLWPRERDASSGANVLTF. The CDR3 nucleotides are TGTGCCAGCAGCTTATGGCCTCGAGAGCGGGACGCAAGCTCTGGGGCCAACGTCCTGACTTTC.